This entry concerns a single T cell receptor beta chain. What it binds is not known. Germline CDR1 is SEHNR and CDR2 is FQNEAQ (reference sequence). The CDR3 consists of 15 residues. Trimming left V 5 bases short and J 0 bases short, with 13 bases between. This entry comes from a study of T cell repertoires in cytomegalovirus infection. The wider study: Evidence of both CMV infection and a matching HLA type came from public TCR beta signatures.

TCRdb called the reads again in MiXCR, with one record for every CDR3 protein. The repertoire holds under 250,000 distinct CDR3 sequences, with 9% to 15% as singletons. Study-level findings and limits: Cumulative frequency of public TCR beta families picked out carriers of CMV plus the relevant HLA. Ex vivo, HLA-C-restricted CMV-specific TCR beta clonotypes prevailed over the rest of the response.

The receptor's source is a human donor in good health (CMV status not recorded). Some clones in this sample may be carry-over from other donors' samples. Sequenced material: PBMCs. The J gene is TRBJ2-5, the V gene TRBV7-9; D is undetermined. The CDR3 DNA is TGTGCCAGCAGCCCAAAGACTTGGTACCAAGAGACCCAGTACTTC. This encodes CASSPKTWYQETQYF.